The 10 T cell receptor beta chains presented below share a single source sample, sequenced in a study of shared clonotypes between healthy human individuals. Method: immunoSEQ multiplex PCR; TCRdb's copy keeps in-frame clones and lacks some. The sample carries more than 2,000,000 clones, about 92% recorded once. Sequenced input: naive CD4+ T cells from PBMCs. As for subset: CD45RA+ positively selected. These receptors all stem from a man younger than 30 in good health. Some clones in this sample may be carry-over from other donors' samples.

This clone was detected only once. This CDR3 reads CASSQGTGGPSGANVLTF. In nucleotides, the CDR3 is TGCGCCAGCAGTCAGGGGACAGGGGGGCCATCTGGGGCCAACGTCCTGACTTTC. The rearrangement uses TRBV5-1 and TRBJ2-6, with 11 bases matching TRBD1. V lost 5 bases and J lost 1; bases outside the gene matches: 8. CDR1 is SGHRS and CDR2 is YFSETQ in the germline V gene. The CDR3 contains 18 residues.

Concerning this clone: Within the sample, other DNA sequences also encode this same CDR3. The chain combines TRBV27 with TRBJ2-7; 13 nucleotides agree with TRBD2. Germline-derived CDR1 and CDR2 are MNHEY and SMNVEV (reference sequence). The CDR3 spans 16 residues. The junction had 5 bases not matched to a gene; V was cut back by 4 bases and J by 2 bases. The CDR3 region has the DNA TGTGCCAGCAGTTCCATACTAGCGGGAGGGCCCTACGAGCAGTACTTC. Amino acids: CASSSILAGGPYEQYF.

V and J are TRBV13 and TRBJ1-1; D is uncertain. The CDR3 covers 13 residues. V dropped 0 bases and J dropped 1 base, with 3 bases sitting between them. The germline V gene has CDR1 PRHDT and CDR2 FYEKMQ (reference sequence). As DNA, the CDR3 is TGTGCCAGCAGCTTAGGCACGAACACTGAAGCTTTCTTT. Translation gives CASSLGTNTEAFF.

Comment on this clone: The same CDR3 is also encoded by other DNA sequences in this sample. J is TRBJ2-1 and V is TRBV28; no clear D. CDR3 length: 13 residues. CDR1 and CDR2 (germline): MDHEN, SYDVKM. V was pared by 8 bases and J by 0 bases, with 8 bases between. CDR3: CASLPSSYNEQFF. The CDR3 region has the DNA TGTGCCAGCCTTCCGAGCTCCTACAATGAGCAGTTCTTC.

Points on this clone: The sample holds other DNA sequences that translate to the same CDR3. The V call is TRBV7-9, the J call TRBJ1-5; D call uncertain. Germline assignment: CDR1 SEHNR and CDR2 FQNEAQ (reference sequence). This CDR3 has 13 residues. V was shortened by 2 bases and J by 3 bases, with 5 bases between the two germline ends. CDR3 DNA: TGTGCCAGCAGCTTAAGTCCCAATCAGCCCCAGCATTTT. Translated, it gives CASSLSPNQPQHF.

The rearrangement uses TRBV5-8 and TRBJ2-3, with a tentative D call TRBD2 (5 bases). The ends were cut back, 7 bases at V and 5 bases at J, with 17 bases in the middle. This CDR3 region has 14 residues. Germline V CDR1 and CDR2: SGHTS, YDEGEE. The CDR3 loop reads CASGGDLGVDTQYF. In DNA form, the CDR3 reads TGTGCCAGCGGAGGTGACTTGGGAGTAGATACGCAGTATTTT. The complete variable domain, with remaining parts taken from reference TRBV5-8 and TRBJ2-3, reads EAGVTQSPTHLIKTRGQQATLRCSPISGHTSVYWYQQALGLGLQFLLWYDEGEERNRGNFPPRFSGRQFPNYSSELNVNALELEDSALYLCASGGDLGVDTQYFGPGTRLTVL.

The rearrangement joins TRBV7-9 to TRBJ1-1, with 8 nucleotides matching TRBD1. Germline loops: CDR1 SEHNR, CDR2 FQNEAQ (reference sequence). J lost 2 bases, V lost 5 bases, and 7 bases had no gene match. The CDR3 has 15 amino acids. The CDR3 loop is CASSRTGTGNTEAFF. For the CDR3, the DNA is TGTGCCAGCAGCCGAACCGGGACAGGAAACACTGAAGCTTTCTTT.

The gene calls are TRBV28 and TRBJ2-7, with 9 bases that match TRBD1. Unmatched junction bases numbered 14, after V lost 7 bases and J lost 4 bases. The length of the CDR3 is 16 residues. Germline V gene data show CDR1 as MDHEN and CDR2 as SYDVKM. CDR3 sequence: CASKNKPGQGAYEQYF. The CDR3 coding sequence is TGTGCCAGCAAAAATAAACCGGGACAGGGAGCGTACGAGCAGTACTTC.

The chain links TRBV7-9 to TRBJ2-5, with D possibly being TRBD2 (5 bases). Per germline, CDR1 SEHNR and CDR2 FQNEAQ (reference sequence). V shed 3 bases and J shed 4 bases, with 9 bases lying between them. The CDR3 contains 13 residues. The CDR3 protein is CASSLRLAETQYF. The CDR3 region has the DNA TGTGCCAGCAGCTTGAGGCTAGCAGAGACCCAGTACTTC. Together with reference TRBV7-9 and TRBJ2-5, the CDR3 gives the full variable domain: DTGVSQNPRHKITKRGQNVTFRCDPISEHNRLYWYRQTLGQGPEFLTYFQNEAQLEKSRLLSDRFSAERPKGSFSTLEIQRTEQGDSAMYLCASSLRLAETQYFGPGTRLLVL.

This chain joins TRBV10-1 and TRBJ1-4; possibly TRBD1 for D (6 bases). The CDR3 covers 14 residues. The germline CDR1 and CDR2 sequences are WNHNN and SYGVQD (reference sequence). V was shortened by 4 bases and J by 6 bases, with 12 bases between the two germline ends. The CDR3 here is CASSVGGDDEKLFF. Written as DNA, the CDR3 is TGCGCCAGCAGTGTAGGGGGGGACGATGAAAAACTGTTTTTT.